Following are 10 T cell receptor beta chains from one sample sequenced in a study of cytomegalovirus exposure and HLA in healthy donors. Repertoires were generated with immunoSEQ multiplex PCR, while TCRdb's copy carries only in-frame clones and drops some. The repertoire holds 150,000 to 200,000 clones, with about 88% as singletons. Sequencing used PBMCs. Receptors were obtained from a man younger than 35 in good health and CMV-seronegative.

The V gene is TRBV6-6, the J gene TRBJ1-2, with D possibly TRBD1 on 5 matching bases. This CDR3 has 14 amino acids. From germline, CDR1 is MNHNY and CDR2 SVGAGI (reference sequence). Trimming removed 7 bases from V and 5 bases from J, with 17 bases in between. CDR3 in DNA: TGTGCCAGCACCGCGGGGGAAACGGGGTATGGCTACACCTTC. As protein: CASTAGETGYGYTF.

This rearrangement joins TRBV2 to TRBJ2-1; TRBD1 aligns across 10 bases. V shed 4 bases, J shed 7 bases, and the junction held 1 base outside the gene matches. From germline, CDR1 is SNHLY and CDR2 FYNNEI. CDR3 length: 13 residues. The DNA of the CDR3 is TGTGCCAGCAGTGGGGGACAGGGGAATGAGCAGTTCTTC. Its protein product is CASSGGQGNEQFF.

This chain uses TRBV11-2 with TRBJ2-5; TRBD1 might be the D (6 bases). The CDR3 spans 13 residues. Germline V lookup: CDR1 SGHAT, CDR2 FQNNGV. Trimming took off 3 bases at V and 3 bases at J, with 8 bases between the two ends. CDR3 in amino acids: CASSFSGEETQYF. The DNA of the CDR3 is TGTGCCAGCAGCTTTTCAGGGGAAGAGACCCAGTACTTC.

The V gene is TRBV28, the J gene TRBJ1-5, with D perhaps TRBD1 (6 bases). Trimming removed 2 bases from V and 3 bases from J, with 8 bases in between. This CDR3 is built from 14 residues. CDR1 and CDR2 (germline): MDHEN, SYDVKM. CDR3 nucleotide sequence: TGTGCCAGCAGTTTAGGACAGTTCAATCAGCCCCAGCATTTT. Residues: CASSLGQFNQPQHF.

This rearrangement joins TRBV4-3 to TRBJ2-7; 11 nucleotides match TRBD1. The CDR3 totals 15 residues. Germline loops: CDR1 LGHNA, CDR2 YSLEER. V lost 3 bases and J lost 4; bases outside the gene matches: 5. In DNA, the CDR3 is TGCGCCAGCAGCCAGGGGGGACAGGGGGTTTACGAGCAGTACTTC. It translates to CASSQGGQGVYEQYF.

The V call is TRBV6-1, the J call TRBJ1-2; D is unresolved. Trimming removed 0 bases from V and 7 bases from J, with 6 bases in between. The length of the CDR3 is 12 residues. Germline CDR1 MNHNS, CDR2 SASEGT. DNA of the CDR3: TGTGCCAGCAGTGAAGCCCTCTCTGGCTACACCTTC. It is translated as CASSEALSGYTF.

The chain has TRBV9 and TRBJ2-5, with 13 positions matching TRBD2. This CDR3 is 20 amino acids long. The J segment lost 2 bases and the V segment lost 3 bases, leaving 16 bases of the junction unmatched. Germline values: CDR1 SGDLS, CDR2 YYNGEE. The CDR3 is CASSAQLAGGPSVLQETQYF. The CDR3 DNA is TGTGCCAGCAGCGCACAACTAGCGGGAGGGCCGTCGGTCCTACAAGAGACCCAGTACTTC.

The chain has TRBV2 and TRBJ1-2; TRBD1 matches 8 bases. The trim removed 5 bases at V and 4 bases at J, leaving 12 bases unmatched. The CDR3 is 16 residues long. Germline assignment: CDR1 SNHLY and CDR2 FYNNEI. CDR3 amino acids: CASSTTQGAAGYGYTF. Written as DNA, the CDR3 is TGTGCCAGCAGTACCACGCAGGGGGCGGCAGGCTATGGCTACACCTTC.

V and J are TRBV27 and TRBJ2-3; TRBD1 is a possible D gene (6 bases). The CDR3 totals 15 residues. Trimming left V 9 bases short and J 3 bases short, with 19 bases between. From germline, CDR1 is MNHEY and CDR2 SMNVEV (reference sequence). The CDR3 spells CASRSPGGPTDTQYF. The CDR3, as DNA: TGTGCCAGTCGGTCCCCTGGGGGCCCAACAGATACGCAGTATTTT.

The chain links TRBV6-1 to TRBJ2-1, with D tentatively TRBD1 (6 bases). CDR1 and CDR2 from the germline V gene are MNHNS and SASEGT. Trimming removed 3 bases from V and 4 bases from J, with 10 bases in between. CDR3 length: 14 residues. CDR3 in amino acids: CASSDGTYYNEQFF. In DNA, the CDR3 is TGTGCCAGCAGTGACGGGACATATTACAATGAGCAGTTCTTC.